This T cell receptor beta chain was obtained from a study of cytomegalovirus exposure and HLA in healthy donors. On the study more broadly: Counted in an early data release were about 86 million unique TCRs from HLA-typed donors.

The J segment lost 4 bases and the V segment lost 5 bases, leaving 5 bases of the junction unmatched. The CDR3 covers 13 residues. Germline V gene data show CDR1 as GTSNPN and CDR2 as SVGIG (reference sequence). The PCR contained 60 Vbeta and 13 Jbeta primers. Sequenced by immunoSEQ multiplex PCR; TCRdb stores in-frame clones only, minus some. The sample lists 150,000 or so clones, roughly 70% occurring once. The origin of this receptor is a man aged 30 to 39 in good health and CMV-seropositive. The chain couples TRBV30 to TRBJ1-5, with 7 bases matching TRBD1. The sequenced sample consisted of PBMCs. The CDR3 protein is CAWAGQDNQPQHF. For the CDR3, the DNA is TGTGCCTGGGCCGGACAGGATAATCAGCCCCAGCATTTT.